This TCR beta chain is from a study of CD8+ T cells in alopecia areata. About the research overall: Treated patients swallowed 5 to 10 mg of oral tofacitinib twice daily.

Following extraction, RNA underwent reverse transcription to cDNA, which served as the sequencing template. Assay used: immunoSEQ multiplex PCR; TCRdb lists only in-frame clones, some missing. The sample holds some 150,000 clones, around half seen once. Study-level results: Unlike in mice, where it was clearer, TCR sharing across patients was less clear, possibly HLA-related.

Germline V lookup: CDR1 LNHNV, CDR2 YYDKDF (reference sequence). This CDR3 is built from 15 residues. V was cut by 5 bases and J by 2 bases, with 14 bases left in between. Collection of lesional scalp punch biopsies and peripheral blood was performed in alopecia areata patients. PBMCs were stained for CD3, CD4 and CD8, and CD4+ and CD8+ T cells were sorted. This clone was observed a handful of times. Its antigen remains unidentified. The receptor's source is a human donor with alopecia areata. The gene calls are TRBV15 and TRBJ2-3; D is ambiguous. Sequenced material: CD8+ T cells sorted from blood, taken at week 0. CDR3 DNA: TGTGCCACCAGCGCCGACCTAAGGAACACAGATACGCAGTATTTT. As protein: CATSADLRNTDTQYF.